This T cell receptor beta chain was obtained from a study of CD8 T cells in ankylosing spondylitis. On this clonotype: The antigen is not known.

This CDR3 has 14 amino acids. CDR1 and CDR2 (germline): KGHDR, SFDVKD. The trim removed 9 bases at V and 0 bases at J, leaving 5 bases unmatched. TCR beta libraries were made by quantitative 5'-RACE with molecular barcodes. Via MiXCR, TCRdb re-called the 5' RACE reads, giving one row per CDR3 protein. The sample holds more than 600,000 distinct CDR3 sequences, around 20% seen once. Regarding the study as a whole: Enrichment of disease-linked clones was reportedly significant in matched ankylosing spondylitis synovial fluid. The study identified a TCR beta motif of several highly homologous variants that appeared characteristic of ankylosing spondylitis blood.

The rearrangement links TRBV24-1 to TRBJ2-3; 7 nucleotides line up with TRBD2. Input material: blood, either unsorted or a sorted T cell fraction (not recorded which). The sequence was obtained from a male donor with ankylosing spondylitis. CDR3 DNA sequence: TGTGCCACCCAGGGAGGGGCGAGCACAGATACGCAGTATTTT. Protein sequence: CATQGGASTDTQYF.